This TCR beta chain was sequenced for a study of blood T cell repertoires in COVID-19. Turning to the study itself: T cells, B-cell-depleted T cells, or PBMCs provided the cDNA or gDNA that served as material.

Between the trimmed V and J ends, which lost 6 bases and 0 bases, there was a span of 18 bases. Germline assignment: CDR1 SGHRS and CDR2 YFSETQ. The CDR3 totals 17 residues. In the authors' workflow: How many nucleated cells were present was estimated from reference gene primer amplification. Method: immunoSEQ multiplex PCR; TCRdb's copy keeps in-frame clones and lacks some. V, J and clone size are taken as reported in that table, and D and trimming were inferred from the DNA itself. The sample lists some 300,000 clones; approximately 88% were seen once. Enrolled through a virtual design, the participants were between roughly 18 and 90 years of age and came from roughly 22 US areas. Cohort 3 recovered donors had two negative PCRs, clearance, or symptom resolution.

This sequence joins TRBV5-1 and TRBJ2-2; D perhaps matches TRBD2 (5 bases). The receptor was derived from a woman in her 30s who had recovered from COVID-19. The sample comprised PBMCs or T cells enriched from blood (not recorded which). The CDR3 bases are TGCGCCAGCACCCTCCGACCGGCCGGGGCGAACACCGGGGAGCTGTTTTTT. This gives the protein CASTLRPAGANTGELFF. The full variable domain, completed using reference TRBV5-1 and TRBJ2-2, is KAGVTQTPRYLIKTRGQQVTLSCSPISGHRSVSWYQQTPGQGLQFLFEYFSETQRNKGNFPGRFSGRQFSNSRSEMNVSTLELGDSALYLCASTLRPAGANTGELFFGEGSRLTVL.